A selection of T cell receptor beta chains follows, all from one sample in a study of T cell responses to AZD1222 COVID-19 vaccine. Using immunoSEQ multiplex PCR, the repertoire was profiled, and TCRdb retains in-frame clones only, with some absent. The data contain fewer than 100,000 clones, 87% of them singletons. Sequencing used peripheral blood, obtained 28 days after the second AZD1222 dose. These receptors were taken from an adult who received the AZD1222 COVID-19 vaccine. Each CDR3 is given with its conserved first and last residue. The order of the fields is CDR3 protein, CDR3 DNA, clone size, J gene, V gene, D gene. A D gene is named only where the DNA matches it firmly. The listing skips clone size in some rows; elsewhere it reads once, few, many or a size class.

CASSQDWTSYEQYF,TGTGCCAGCAGCCAAGATTGGACCTCCTACGAGCAGTACTTC,once,TRBJ2-7,TRBV3-1/TRBV3-2,NA
CASSQGSGGGTDTQYF,TGTGCCAGCAGCCAAGGTTCCGGGGGGGGCACAGATACGCAGTATTTT,NA,TRBJ2-3,TRBV4-2,TRBD2
CASSLTTGTGQPQHF,TGTGCCAGCAGCCTAACCACAGGGACTGGTCAGCCCCAGCATTTT,NA,TRBJ1-5,TRBV6-6,NA
CASSSPGTAEYEQYF,TGTGCCAGCAGCTCCCCCGGGACAGCCGAATACGAGCAGTACTTC,NA,TRBJ2-7,TRBV5-4,TRBD1
CAWTSGIKLFF,TGTGCCTGGACGTCAGGAATTAAACTGTTTTTT,NA,TRBJ1-4,TRBV30,NA
CASRTDGLKETQYF,TGTGCCAGCAGGACCGACGGACTAAAAGAGACCCAGTACTTC,NA,TRBJ2-5,TRBV5-4,NA
CASSQERADTQYF,TGCGCCAGCAGCCAAGAAAGGGCAGATACGCAGTATTTT,NA,TRBJ2-3,TRBV4-3,NA
CASSPANTGELFF,TGCGCCAGCAGCCCCGCGAACACCGGGGAGCTGTTTTTT,NA,TRBJ2-2,TRBV5-1,NA
CASQDTIYEQYF,TGTGCCAGTCAGGACACTATCTACGAGCAGTACTTC,NA,TRBJ2-7,TRBV28,NA
CASSYRGDPPGNTIYF,TGTGCCAGCAGTTACAGGGGAGACCCACCTGGAAACACCATATATTTT,NA,TRBJ1-3,TRBV6-5,NA
CASSLGGNTGELFF,TGTGCCAGCAGTTTAGGTGGGAACACCGGGGAGCTGTTTTTT,NA,TRBJ2-2,TRBV7-3,NA
CASSSGNGFSGNTIYF,TGTGCCAGCAGCAGCGGCAACGGCTTCTCTGGAAACACCATATATTTT,NA,TRBJ1-3,TRBV7-8,NA
CASKREAGSNQPQHF,TGTGCCAGCAAAAGGGAGGCGGGCAGCAATCAGCCCCAGCATTTT,NA,TRBJ1-5,TRBV2,NA
CASSPSGTSGRTETQYF,TGTGCCAGCTCACCTTCCGGGACTAGCGGACGTACTGAGACCCAGTACTTC,NA,TRBJ2-5,TRBV18,TRBD2
CASSLRPVNAEAFF,TGTGCCAGCAGTTTAAGACCGGTGAACGCTGAAGCTTTCTTT,NA,TRBJ1-1,TRBV7-2,NA
CASDSHNSPLHF,TGTGCCAGTGATTCCCATAATTCACCCCTCCACTTT,NA,TRBJ1-6,TRBV27,NA
CASSQRGYNSPLHF,TGTGCCAGCAGCCAACGAGGCTATAATTCACCCCTCCACTTT,once,TRBJ1-6,TRBV3-1/TRBV3-2,NA
CASSLNPLEQGPYEQYF,TGTGCCAGCAGCTTAAACCCCCTAGAACAGGGCCCTTACGAGCAGTACTTC,NA,TRBJ2-7,TRBV11-2,NA
CASSLGTDPSYEQYF,TGTGCCAGCAGCTTGGGGACAGACCCCTCCTACGAGCAGTACTTC,NA,TRBJ2-7,TRBV5-4,NA
CASRDQGTGELFF,TGTGCCAGCAGGGACCAGGGTACCGGGGAGCTGTTTTTT,NA,TRBJ2-2,TRBV6-5,NA
CASSDGGGRYNEQFF,TGTGCCAGCAGTGATGGAGGGGGGCGCTACAATGAGCAGTTCTTC,NA,TRBJ2-1,TRBV6-2/TRBV6-3,NA
CAISKAANTEAFF,TGTGCCATCAGTAAGGCGGCGAACACTGAAGCTTTCTTT,NA,TRBJ1-1,TRBV10-3,NA
CASSHQHVRTADEKLFF,TGTGCCAGCAGCCACCAGCACGTGAGGACAGCAGATGAAAAACTGTTTTTT,NA,TRBJ1-4,TRBV3-1/TRBV3-2,NA
CATSRRQGTSSGNTIYF,TGTGCCACCAGCAGAAGACAGGGAACCAGCTCTGGAAACACCATATATTTT,NA,TRBJ1-3,TRBV15,TRBD1
CASSGAGTYNEQFF,TGTGCCAGCAGTGGGGCAGGGACCTACAATGAGCAGTTCTTC,NA,TRBJ2-1,TRBV25-1,NA
CASSQEVGLEVTAFADTQYF,TGTGCCAGCAGCCAAGAGGTAGGATTAGAGGTAACGGCCTTCGCAGATACGCAGTATTTT,NA,TRBJ2-3,TRBV3-1/TRBV3-2,NA
CASSGTGGSPLHF,TGTGCCAGCAGTGGGACAGGGGGTTCACCCCTCCACTTT,NA,TRBJ1-6,TRBV2,TRBD1
CATSATRDGGYGYTF,TGTGCCACCAGTGCCACCCGGGACGGAGGCTATGGCTACACCTTC,NA,TRBJ1-2,TRBV24-1,NA
CATRGMGETQYF,TGTGCCACCAGAGGGATGGGGGAGACCCAGTACTTC,NA,TRBJ2-5,TRBV24-1,NA
CASSPDRGGYNEQFF,TGTGCCAGCAGCCCGGACAGGGGGGGCTACAATGAGCAGTTCTTC,NA,TRBJ2-1,TRBV2,TRBD1
CASSLGGAGNEQFF,TGTGCCAGCAGCTTAGGTGGGGCGGGCAATGAGCAGTTCTTC,NA,TRBJ2-1,TRBV7-2,NA
CASSDQGAANEKLFF,TGCGCCAGCAGCGATCAGGGGGCGGCTAATGAAAAACTGTTTTTT,once,TRBJ1-4,TRBV5-1,TRBD1
CASLAASGNTIYF,TGTGCCAGTCTTGCGGCCTCTGGAAACACCATATATTTT,NA,TRBJ1-3,TRBV19,NA
CASRPRYYNEQFF,TGTGCCAGCAGACCGAGATACTACAATGAGCAGTTCTTC,NA,TRBJ2-1,TRBV27,NA
CASSVVPTPGKALHF,TGTGCCAGCAGCGTAGTACCCACCCCGGGCAAGGCCCTCCACTTT,NA,TRBJ1-6,TRBV9,NA
CAISGEGGTEAFF,TGTGCCATCAGTGGGGAGGGAGGTACTGAAGCTTTCTTT,NA,TRBJ1-1,TRBV10-3,NA
CASTLDMPNYGYTF,TGTGCCAGCACCTTGGACATGCCGAACTATGGCTACACCTTC,NA,TRBJ1-2,TRBV2,NA
CASSKESEVPF,TGTGCCAGCAGCAAGGAGAGCGAGGTGCCTTTT,NA,TRBJ2-3,TRBV21-1,NA
CASSSSPGTGVESGYTF,TGTGCCAGCAGCTCAAGTCCCGGGACAGGGGTGGAGAGTGGCTACACCTTC,NA,TRBJ1-2,TRBV7-3,TRBD1
CASSYSTDRYTGELFF,TGTGCCAGCAGTTACTCGACGGACAGATACACCGGGGAGCTGTTTTTT,NA,TRBJ2-2,TRBV6-5,NA
CASNSPASIYEQYF,TGTGCCAGCAACTCCCCCGCTAGCATCTACGAGCAGTACTTC,NA,TRBJ2-7,TRBV7-9,NA
CATSRVEGANTEAFF,TGTGCCACCAGCAGAGTAGAGGGGGCGAACACTGAAGCTTTCTTT,once,TRBJ1-1,TRBV15,TRBD1
CASSLAGLVSYEQYF,TGCGCCAGCAGCTTGGCTGGCCTCGTCTCCTACGAGCAGTACTTC,NA,TRBJ2-7,TRBV5-1,NA
CAWNRYSNQPQHF,TGTGCCTGGAACCGTTATAGCAATCAGCCCCAGCATTTT,NA,TRBJ1-5,TRBV30,NA
CASSQDQWEGAHGYTF,TGTGCCAGCAGCCAAGATCAGTGGGAGGGCGCCCATGGCTACACCTTC,NA,TRBJ1-2,TRBV14,NA
CSIWDTSSGNTIYF,TGCAGCATATGGGACACCAGCTCTGGAAACACCATATATTTT,NA,TRBJ1-3,TRBV29-1,NA
CASSWTGWAGELFF,TGTGCCAGCAGTTGGACAGGGTGGGCCGGGGAGCTGTTTTTT,NA,TRBJ2-2,TRBV6-2/TRBV6-3,TRBD1
CASSPDRGNTEAFF,TGTGCCAGCAGCCCCGACAGGGGAAACACTGAAGCTTTCTTT,few,TRBJ1-1,TRBV9,TRBD1
CASSYSAGVRTEAFF,TGTGCCAGCAGTTACTCGGCAGGGGTCCGCACTGAAGCTTTCTTT,NA,TRBJ1-1,TRBV6-5,NA
CASSLGGYEQFF,TGTGCCAGCAGCTTAGGAGGATATGAGCAGTTCTTC,NA,TRBJ2-1,TRBV7-6,NA
CAWSVLAFYEQYF,TGTGCCTGGAGTGTACTGGCATTCTACGAGCAGTACTTC,NA,TRBJ2-7,TRBV30,NA
CASSPGGVPAPEKLFF,TGTGCCAGCAGCCCCGGGGGGGTCCCCGCTCCAGAAAAACTGTTTTTT,NA,TRBJ1-4,TRBV3-1/TRBV3-2,NA
CASSREETQYF,TGCGCCAGCAGCCGGGAAGAGACCCAGTACTTC,NA,TRBJ2-5,TRBV5-1,NA
CASMGTGGEQYF,TGTGCCAGCATGGGGACAGGGGGTGAGCAGTACTTC,NA,TRBJ2-7,TRBV6-5,TRBD1
CASSAGPSLNTEAFF,TGCGCCAGCAGCGCCGGACCGTCCTTGAACACTGAAGCTTTCTTT,NA,TRBJ1-1,TRBV5-1,NA
CASSLVQGRGYTF,TGTGCCAGCAGCTTAGTACAGGGGCGCGGCTACACCTTC,NA,TRBJ1-2,TRBV7-2,TRBD1
CASGRDRGSGNTIYF,TGTGCCAGCGGCCGGGACAGGGGCTCTGGAAACACCATATATTTT,NA,TRBJ1-3,TRBV6-5,TRBD1
CARSANYEQYF,TGTGCCAGAAGCGCGAACTACGAGCAGTACTTC,NA,TRBJ2-7,TRBV5-3,NA
CASSLATGRVNEKLFF,TGTGCCAGCAGCTTAGCGACCGGCAGGGTTAATGAAAAACTGTTTTTT,NA,TRBJ1-4,TRBV7-8,NA